The rows below give T cell receptor beta chains drawn from one sample of a study of blood T cell repertoires in COVID-19. Generated by immunoSEQ multiplex PCR, the TCRdb table keeps only in-frame clones and is missing some. The data hold a few hundred thousand clones, with roughly 88% observed a single time. Sequencing was carried out using peripheral blood. The receptors stem from a man aged 25 to 45 who had recovered from COVID-19. The conserved cysteine and the conserved F or W are not part of the CDR3 here.

V gene	J gene	CDR3 protein
TRBV4-3	TRBJ2-7	ASSSAGFGEQY
TRBV5-5	TRBJ2-5	ASSLGEQETQY
TRBV7-9	TRBJ2-1	ASSFSGGARGQF
TRBV19	TRBJ1-1	ASSTTGDTEAF
TRBV19	TRBJ2-1	ASSIAGGQLSYNEQF
TRBV6-5	TRBJ1-6	ASRALLYSPLH
TRBV4-2	TRBJ2-3	ASSRGEEADTQY
TRBV18	TRBJ2-2	ASSPERARASGELF
TRBV5-1	TRBJ2-7	ASSRGQGVDEQY
TRBV30	TRBJ1-5	AWSGGERSNQPQH
TRBV11-3	TRBJ2-7	ASSLGQGMNEQY
TRBV27	TRBJ2-3	ASSFLGGAGDTQY
TRBV9	TRBJ2-2	ASSTTGGGTDTGELF
TRBV30	TRBJ2-1	AWRDREGYYNEQF
TRBV7-9	TRBJ1-3	ASSYEQGTIY
TRBV15	TRBJ1-1	ATSRVRGLSMNTEAF
TRBV10-2	TRBJ2-5	ASTLGAGTTMGTQY
TRBV5-1	TRBJ1-1	ASSWGGTALTEAF
TRBV2	TRBJ1-1	ASIILGRLNTEAF
TRBV6-5	TRBJ2-7	AVRDAYEQY
TRBV18	TRBJ1-2	ASSPLGQTPFLNYGYT
TRBV5-1	TRBJ2-7	ASSLRTSGTYEQY
TRBV5-5	TRBJ1-2	ASSLGQAGGSKEGYT
TRBV5-1	TRBJ2-3	ASSFQAGGNTDTQY
TRBV6-5	TRBJ1-5	ASSLTGYQPQH
TRBV5-4	TRBJ2-2	ASSWTLTGELF
TRBV30	TRBJ1-2	AWRQGALGYT
TRBV6-5	TRBJ2-5	ASSYYQTGRETQY
TRBV2	TRBJ1-3	ASTGDSYSGNTIY
TRBV29-1	TRBJ2-3	SVEKPNEDTQY
TRBV9	TRBJ2-6	ASSVDLGANVLT
TRBV4-1	TRBJ2-2	ASSHRQGAHTGELF
TRBV11-2	TRBJ2-5	ASSSEEWTQY
TRBV10-3	TRBJ1-5	AIIDISQDQPQH
TRBV10-1	TRBJ2-2	ASSGTENTGELF
TRBV6-5	TRBJ1-4	ASSPGGSNEKLF
TRBV19	TRBJ1-2	ASHTHRGDGYT
TRBV27	TRBJ2-3	ASSLRQVTSTDTQY
TRBV10-1	TRBJ2-7	ASSLGTASYEQY
TRBV9	TRBJ1-5	ASSVEGQNQPQH